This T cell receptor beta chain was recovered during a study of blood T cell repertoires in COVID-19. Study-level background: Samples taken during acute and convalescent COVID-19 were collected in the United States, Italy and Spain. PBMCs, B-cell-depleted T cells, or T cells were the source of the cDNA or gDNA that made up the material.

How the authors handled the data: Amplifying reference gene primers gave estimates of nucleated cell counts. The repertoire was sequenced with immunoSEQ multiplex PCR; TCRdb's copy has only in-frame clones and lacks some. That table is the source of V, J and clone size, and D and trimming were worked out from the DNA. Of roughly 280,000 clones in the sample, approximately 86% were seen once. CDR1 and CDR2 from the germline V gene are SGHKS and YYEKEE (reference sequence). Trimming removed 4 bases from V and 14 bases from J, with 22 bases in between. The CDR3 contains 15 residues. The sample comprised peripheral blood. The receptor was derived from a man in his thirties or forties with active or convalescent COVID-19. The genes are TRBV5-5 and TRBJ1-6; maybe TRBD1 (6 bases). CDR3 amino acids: CASSPEDSNNLTLHF. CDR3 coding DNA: TGTGCCAGCAGCCCGGAGGACAGTAACAATTTGACCCTCCACTTT. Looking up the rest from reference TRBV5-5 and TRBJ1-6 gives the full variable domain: DAGVTQSPTHLIKTRGQQVTLRCSPISGHKSVSWYQQVLGQGPQFIFQYYEKEERGRGNFPDRFSARQFPNYSSELNVNALLLGDSALYLCASSPEDSNNLTLHFGNGTRLTVT.